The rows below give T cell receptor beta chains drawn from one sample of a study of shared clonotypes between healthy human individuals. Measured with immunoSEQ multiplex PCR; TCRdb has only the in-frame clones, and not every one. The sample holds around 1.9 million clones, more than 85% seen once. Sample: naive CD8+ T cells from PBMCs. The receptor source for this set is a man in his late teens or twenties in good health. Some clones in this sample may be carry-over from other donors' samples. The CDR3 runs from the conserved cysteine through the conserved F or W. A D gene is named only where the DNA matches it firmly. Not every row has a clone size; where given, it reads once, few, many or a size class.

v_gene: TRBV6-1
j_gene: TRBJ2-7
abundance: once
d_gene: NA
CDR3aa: CASSSIYYEQYF
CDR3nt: TGTGCCAGCAGCAGTATATACTACGAGCAGTACTTC

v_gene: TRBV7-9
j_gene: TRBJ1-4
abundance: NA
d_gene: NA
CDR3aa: CASSLPGSREGTLNEKLFF
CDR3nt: TGTGCCAGCAGCTTACCCGGGAGCAGAGAAGGGACACTGAATGAAAAACTGTTTTTT

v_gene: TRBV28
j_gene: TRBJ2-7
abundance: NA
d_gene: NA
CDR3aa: CASSLGTTARGVGQYF
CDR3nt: TGTGCCAGCAGTTTGGGTACGACAGCCAGAGGGGTCGGGCAGTACTTC

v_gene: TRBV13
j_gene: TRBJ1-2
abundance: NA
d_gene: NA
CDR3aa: CASRTRGSNYGYTF
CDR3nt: TGTGCCAGCAGGACACGGGGATCCAACTATGGCTACACCTTC

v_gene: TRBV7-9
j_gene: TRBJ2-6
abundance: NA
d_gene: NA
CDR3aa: CASSSSLFIAGAGANVLTF
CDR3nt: TGTGCCAGCAGCTCATCATTATTTATCGCAGGGGCTGGGGCCAACGTCCTGACTTTC

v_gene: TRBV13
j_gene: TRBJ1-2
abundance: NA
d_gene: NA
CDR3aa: CASSQGGAPNYGYTF
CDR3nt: TGTGCCAGCAGCCAAGGGGGGGCCCCGAACTATGGCTACACCTTC

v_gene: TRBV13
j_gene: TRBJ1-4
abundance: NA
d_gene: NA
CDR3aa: CASSFRGDEKLFF
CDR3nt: TGTGCCAGCAGCTTCCGGGGGGATGAAAAACTGTTTTTT

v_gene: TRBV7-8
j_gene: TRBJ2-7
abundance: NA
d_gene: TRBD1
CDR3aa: CASSPDRASSYEQYF
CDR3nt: TGTGCCAGCAGCCCGGACAGGGCAAGCTCCTACGAGCAGTACTTC

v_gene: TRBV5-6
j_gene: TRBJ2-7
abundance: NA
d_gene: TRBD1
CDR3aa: CASSLETGTYEQYF
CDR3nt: TGTGCCAGCAGCTTAGAGACAGGGACCTACGAGCAGTACTTC

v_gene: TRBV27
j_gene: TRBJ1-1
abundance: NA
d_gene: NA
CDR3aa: CASSLSEGPATEAFF
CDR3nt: TGTGCCAGCAGTTTATCGGAAGGACCGGCCACTGAAGCTTTCTTT

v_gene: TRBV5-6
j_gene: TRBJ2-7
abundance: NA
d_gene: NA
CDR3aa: CASSGPGLNEQYF
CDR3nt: TGTGCCAGCAGCGGGCCCGGACTCAACGAGCAGTACTTC

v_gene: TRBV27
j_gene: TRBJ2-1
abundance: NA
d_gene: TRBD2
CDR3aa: CASSYGSGRAIDEQFF
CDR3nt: TGTGCCAGCAGTTATGGTAGCGGGAGGGCCATAGATGAGCAGTTCTTC

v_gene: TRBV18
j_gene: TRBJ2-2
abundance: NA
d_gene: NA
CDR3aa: CASSPGASNTGELFF
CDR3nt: TGTGCCAGCTCACCTGGCGCTTCGAACACCGGGGAGCTGTTTTTT

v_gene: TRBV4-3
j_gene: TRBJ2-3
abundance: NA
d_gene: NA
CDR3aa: CASSQRTAIGTDTQYF
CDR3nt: TGCGCCAGCAGCCAACGGACAGCCATTGGCACAGATACGCAGTATTTT

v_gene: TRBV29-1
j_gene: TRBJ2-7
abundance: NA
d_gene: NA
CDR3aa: CSVETDYEQYF
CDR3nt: TGCAGCGTTGAGACAGACTACGAGCAGTACTTC

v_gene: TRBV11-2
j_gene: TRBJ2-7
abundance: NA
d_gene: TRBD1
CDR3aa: CASSSGTGGLRGQYF
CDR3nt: TGTGCCAGCAGCTCCGGGACAGGGGGCCTCCGAGGGCAGTACTTC

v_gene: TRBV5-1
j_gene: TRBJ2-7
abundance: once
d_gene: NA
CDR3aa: CASSSADYSYEQYF
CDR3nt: TGCGCCAGCAGCTCGGCGGACTACTCCTACGAGCAGTACTTC

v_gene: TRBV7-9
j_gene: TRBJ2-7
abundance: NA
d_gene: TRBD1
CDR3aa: CASSLGQGSSYEQYF
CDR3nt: TGTGCCAGCAGCTTAGGACAGGGAAGCTCCTACGAGCAGTACTTC

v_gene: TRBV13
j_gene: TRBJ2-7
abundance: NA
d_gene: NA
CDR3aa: CASSLLSSYEQYF
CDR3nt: TGTGCCAGCAGTCTACTGTCCTCCTACGAGCAGTACTTC

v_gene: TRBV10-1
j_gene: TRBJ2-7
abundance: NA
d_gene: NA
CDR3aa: CASSEKDFSYEQYF
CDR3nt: TGCGCCAGCAGTGAGAAAGACTTCTCCTACGAGCAGTACTTC

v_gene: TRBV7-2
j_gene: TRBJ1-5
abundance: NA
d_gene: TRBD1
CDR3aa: CASSVPGQTQPQHF
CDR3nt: TGTGCCAGCAGCGTCCCGGGACAGACTCAGCCCCAGCATTTT

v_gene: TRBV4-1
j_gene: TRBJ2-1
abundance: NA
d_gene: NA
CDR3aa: CASSHNGNNEQFF
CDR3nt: TGCGCCAGCAGCCACAACGGAAACAATGAGCAGTTCTTC

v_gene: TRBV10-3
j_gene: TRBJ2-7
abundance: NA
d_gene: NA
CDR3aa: CAISESTHEQYF
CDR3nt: TGTGCCATCAGTGAGTCGACCCACGAGCAGTACTTC

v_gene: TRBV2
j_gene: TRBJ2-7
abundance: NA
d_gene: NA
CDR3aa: CASSEVRTVTYEQYF
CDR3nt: TGTGCCAGCAGTGAGGTGCGGACAGTCACCTACGAGCAGTACTTC

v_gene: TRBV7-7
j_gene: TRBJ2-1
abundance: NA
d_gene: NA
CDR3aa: CASSPILRPLYNEQFF
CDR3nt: TGTGCCAGCAGCCCAATTCTTAGACCCCTTTACAATGAGCAGTTCTTC

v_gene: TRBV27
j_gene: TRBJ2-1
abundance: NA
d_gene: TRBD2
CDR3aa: CASSSLEWGGYNEQFF
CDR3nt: TGTGCCAGCAGTTCGTTAGAGTGGGGGGGATACAATGAGCAGTTCTTC

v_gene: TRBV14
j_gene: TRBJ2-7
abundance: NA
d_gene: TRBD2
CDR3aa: CASSPLRLAGPFAYEQYF
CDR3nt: TGTGCCAGCAGCCCCTTACGACTAGCGGGACCTTTCGCCTACGAGCAGTACTTC

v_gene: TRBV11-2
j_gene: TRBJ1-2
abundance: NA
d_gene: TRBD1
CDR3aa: CASRSGGTVHKINYGYTF
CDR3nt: TGTGCCAGCAGGTCCGGCGGGACAGTGCACAAGATTAACTATGGCTACACCTTC

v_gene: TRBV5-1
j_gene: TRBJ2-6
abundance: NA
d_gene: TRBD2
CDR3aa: CASSSLLAGEISGANVLTF
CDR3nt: TGCGCCAGCAGCTCCCTTCTAGCGGGAGAGATCTCTGGGGCCAACGTCCTGACTTTC

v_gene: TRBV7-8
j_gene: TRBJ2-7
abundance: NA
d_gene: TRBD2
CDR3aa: CASSARLALTAYEQYF
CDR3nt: TGTGCCAGCAGCGCCAGACTAGCCCTGACCGCCTACGAGCAGTACTTC

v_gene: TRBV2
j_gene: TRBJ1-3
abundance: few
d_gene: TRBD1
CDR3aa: CASSSTGPGNTIYF
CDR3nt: TGTGCCAGCAGTTCGACAGGGCCTGGAAACACCATATATTTT

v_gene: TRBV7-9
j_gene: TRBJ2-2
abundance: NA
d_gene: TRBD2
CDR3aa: CASSFGLAGGPHTGELFF
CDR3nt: TGTGCCAGCAGCTTTGGACTAGCGGGAGGGCCCCACACCGGGGAGCTGTTTTTT

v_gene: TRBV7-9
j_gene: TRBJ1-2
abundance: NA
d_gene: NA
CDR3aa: CASSLGRGWDGYTF
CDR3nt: TGTGCCAGCAGCTTAGGGAGGGGTTGGGATGGCTACACCTTC

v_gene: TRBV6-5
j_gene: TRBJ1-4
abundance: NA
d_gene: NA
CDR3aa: CASSYTGTTNEKLFF
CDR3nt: TGTGCCAGCAGTTACACCGGCACAACTAATGAAAAACTGTTTTTT

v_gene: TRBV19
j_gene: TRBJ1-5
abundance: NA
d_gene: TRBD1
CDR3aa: CASSITGGISNQPQHF
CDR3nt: TGTGCCAGTAGTATTACAGGGGGCATTAGCAATCAGCCCCAGCATTTT

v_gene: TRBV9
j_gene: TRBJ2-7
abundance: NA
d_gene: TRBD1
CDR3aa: CASSPDRETYEQYF
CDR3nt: TGTGCCAGCAGCCCGGACAGGGAAACCTACGAGCAGTACTTC

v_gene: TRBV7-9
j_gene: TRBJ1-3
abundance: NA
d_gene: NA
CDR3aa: CASSFPPPQPPSRNTIYF
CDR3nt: TGTGCCAGCAGCTTTCCCCCTCCACAACCCCCCTCCCGAAACACCATATATTTT

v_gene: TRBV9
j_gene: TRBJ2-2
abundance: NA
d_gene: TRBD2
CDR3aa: CASSATGTSGRGTGELFF
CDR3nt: TGTGCCAGCAGCGCGACCGGGACTAGCGGGAGGGGCACCGGGGAGCTGTTTTTT

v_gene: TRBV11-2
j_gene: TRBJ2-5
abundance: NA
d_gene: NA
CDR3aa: CASTTPFDLETQYF
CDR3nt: TGTGCCAGCACCACACCCTTTGACTTGGAGACCCAGTACTTC

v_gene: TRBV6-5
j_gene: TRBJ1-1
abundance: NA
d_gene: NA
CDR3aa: CASRIVEEGVTEAFF
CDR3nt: TGTGCCAGCAGAATAGTAGAGGAGGGGGTCACTGAAGCTTTCTTT